A single sample gave rise to the 31 T cell receptor beta chains below, sequenced in a study of response to subunit inactivated influenza vaccine. TCRdb re-called the RT-PCR reads with MiXCR, one entry per CDR3 protein. The repertoire consists of about 480,000 distinct CDR3 sequences, with less than 30% occurring once and the leading ten covering 1.5% to 2%. The specimen was CD4+ T cells sorted from PBMCs, collected 4 to 6 days after vaccination. The receptors here all came from a man aged 50 to 59 who received an inactivated influenza vaccine.

This clonotype came up once. The gene calls are TRBV30 and TRBJ2-1; unclear D gene. The V gene's germline CDR1 is GTSNPN and CDR2 SVGIG (reference sequence). V lost 3 bases to trimming and J lost 5 bases, with 17 bases between them. The CDR3 sequence is 15 residues long. CDR3 coding DNA: TGTGCCTGGAGAGGGAATCAGATAGGGAACAATGAGCAGTTCTTC. Residues: CAWRGNQIGNNEQFF.

This clonotype was seen a handful of times. J is TRBJ1-1 and V is TRBV6-5; D is possibly TRBD1 (5 bases). Germline V gene data show CDR1 as MNHEY and CDR2 as SVGAGI. The CDR3 contains 15 residues. V was trimmed by 0 bases and J by 1 base, leaving 9 bases between them. The CDR3 protein is CASSYSGVSNTEAFF. In DNA, the CDR3 is TGTGCCAGCAGTTACTCGGGGGTTTCGAACACTGAAGCTTTCTTT.

This clonotype has a handful of counts. J is TRBJ1-4 and V is TRBV20-1; a possible D gene is TRBD1 (5 bases). The CDR3 is 15 amino acids. Germline V lookup: CDR1 DFQATT, CDR2 SNEGSKA (reference sequence). V was pared by 6 bases and J by 5 bases, with 19 bases between. The CDR3 loop is CSARPSTGINEKLFF. Here the CDR3 DNA reads TGCAGTGCCCGACCCTCAACAGGAATCAATGAAAAACTGTTTTTT.

The rearrangement joins TRBV29-1 to TRBJ1-1; tentative D call: TRBD1 (6 bases). The V end was cut by 7 bases, the J end by 6 bases, with 12 bases between. The CDR3 sequence is 11 residues long. Germline lookup yields CDR1 SQVTM and CDR2 ANQGSEA. The CDR3 spells CSAPRGAEAFF. The CDR3, as DNA: TGCAGCGCTCCAAGGGGGGCTGAAGCTTTCTTT.

The chain is built from TRBV5-1 and TRBJ2-3; 12 nucleotides align to TRBD2. CDR3 size: 17 residues. Trimming at V came to 0 bases and at J to 3 bases, leaving 5 bases not matched to a gene. Germline values: CDR1 SGHRS, CDR2 YFSETQ. CDR3 nucleotides: TGCGCCAGCAGCTTGGCCTCGACTAGCGGGGGAACAGATACGCAGTATTTT. Protein product: CASSLASTSGGTDTQYF. The full variable domain, rest sourced from reference TRBV5-1 and TRBJ2-3, is KAGVTQTPRYLIKTRGQQVTLSCSPISGHRSVSWYQQTPGQGLQFLFEYFSETQRNKGNFPGRFSGRQFSNSRSEMNVSTLELGDSALYLCASSLASTSGGTDTQYFGPGTRLTVL.

CDR3 DNA sequence: TGTGCCAGCAGTGCGACAGGGATCCAAGAGACCCAGTACTTC. Its protein product is CASSATGIQETQYF. The chain combines TRBV6-1 with TRBJ2-5; 7 bases agree with TRBD1. V lost 4 bases and J lost 1; bases outside the gene matches: 3. CDR1 and CDR2 (germline): MNHNS, SASEGT. The CDR3 has 14 amino acids.

The J gene is TRBJ2-1, the V gene TRBV12-3 or TRBV12-4; 7 bases are shared with TRBD1. This CDR3 spans 14 amino acids. V shed 4 bases, J shed 12 bases, and the junction held 12 bases outside the gene matches. CDR3 nucleotide sequence: TGTGCCAGCAGTTCCCGATACAGGGGAATGCGGCAGTTCTTC. Encoded protein: CASSSRYRGMRQFF.

The table lists this clonotype with a few counts. The J gene is TRBJ2-3, the V gene TRBV10-3; D perhaps matches TRBD2 (5 bases). Per germline, CDR1 ENHRY and CDR2 SYGVKD. CDR3 length: 16 amino acids. With 0 bases removed from V and 3 bases from J, the gap between germline ends came to 13 bases. This CDR3 reads CAISESGSAWTDTQYF. The CDR3 DNA reads as TGTGCCATCAGTGAGTCGGGTAGCGCTTGGACAGATACGCAGTATTTT.

The chain is built from TRBV2 and TRBJ2-1; maybe TRBD2 (5 bases). Trimming removed 5 bases at V and 0 bases at J, with 14 bases between. CDR3 length: 16 amino acids. Per germline, CDR1 SNHLY and CDR2 FYNNEI. CDR3 sequence reads: CASSRSASYSYNEQFF. As DNA, the CDR3 is TGTGCCAGCAGTCGTAGCGCGTCTTACTCCTACAATGAGCAGTTCTTC.

This clonotype occurred a few times. This chain links TRBV20-1 with TRBJ1-2, with TRBD1 as a possible D gene (5 bases). The CDR3 totals 11 residues. From germline, CDR1 is DFQATT and CDR2 SNEGSKA (reference sequence). The DNA for the CDR3 is TGCGGGGGTCATTCTAACTATGGCTACACCTTC. It encodes CGGHSNYGYTF.

This clonotype was detected a few times. The chain joins TRBV24-1 to TRBJ2-1; no definite D call. Trimming removed 0 bases from V and 0 bases from J, with 5 bases in between. This CDR3 has 15 residues. From germline, CDR1 is KGHDR and CDR2 SFDVKD. The CDR3 spells CATSDLRSSYNEQFF. The CDR3 nucleotides read TGTGCCACCAGTGATTTGAGGAGCTCCTACAATGAGCAGTTCTTC.

The rearrangement links TRBV12-3 or TRBV12-4 to TRBJ1-2; D is perhaps TRBD1 (5 bases). The CDR3 spans 16 residues. Trimming pared 3 bases from V and 0 bases from J, leaving 14 bases between. Here the CDR3 DNA reads TGTGCCAGCAGTTTGGACACTCAGCAATCTAACTATGGCTACACCTTC. As protein: CASSLDTQQSNYGYTF.

This clonotype was counted only a few times. The chain employs TRBV4-1 and TRBJ1-1; the match to TRBD1 covers 7 bases. Per the germline V gene, CDR1 is MGHRA and CDR2 is YSYEKL. This CDR3 has 17 residues. J gave up 1 base and V 2 bases, and 10 bases lay outside the gene matches. The CDR3 loop reads CASSQYRTGQRNTEAFF. CDR3 sequence (DNA): TGCGCCAGCAGCCAATATCGAACGGGACAGCGGAACACTGAAGCTTTCTTT.

This clonotype was recorded a few times. The gene calls are TRBV6-2 or TRBV6-3 and TRBJ2-2; TRBD2 is a possible D gene (6 bases). Trimming cost V 6 bases and J 4 bases, with 15 bases left between them. The V gene's germline CDR1 is MNHEY and CDR2 SVGEGT. The CDR3 covers 15 residues. The DNA of the CDR3 is TGTGCCAGCAGAAGGTCCGGGGGAGGCACCGGGGAGCTGTTTTTT. It yields the protein CASRRSGGGTGELFF.

The chain employs TRBV6-1 and TRBJ1-1; TRBD1 is a possible D gene (6 bases). This CDR3 is 16 amino acids long. Germline-derived CDR1 and CDR2 are MNHNS and SASEGT. The germline V and J ends were trimmed by 6 bases and 0 bases, with 17 bases remaining between them. This CDR3 reads CASRTNREGVNTEAFF. CDR3 in DNA: TGTGCCAGCAGAACTAACAGGGAGGGGGTGAACACTGAAGCTTTCTTT.

J is TRBJ1-2 and V is TRBV28; D is possibly TRBD1 (5 bases). Germline V gene lookup returns CDR1 MDHEN and CDR2 SYDVKM. The germline V and J ends were trimmed by 3 bases and 2 bases, with 7 bases remaining between them. The CDR3 length is 13 residues. The chain's CDR3 is CASSLRDNYGYTF. The CDR3 DNA reads TGTGCCAGCAGTTTGCGGGACAACTATGGCTACACCTTC.

The chain recombines TRBV12-3 or TRBV12-4 with TRBJ2-1; 11 positions match TRBD1. The CDR3 covers 16 residues. V dropped 6 bases and J dropped 7; count of bases not matched to a gene: 11. The CDR3 spells CASRGLGQGVRNEQFF. The CDR3 nucleotides read TGTGCCAGCAGGGGCCTGGGACAGGGGGTAAGGAATGAGCAGTTCTTC.

The gene calls are TRBV19 and TRBJ2-7, with D unclear. The germline V and J ends were trimmed by 10 bases and 6 bases, with 16 bases remaining between them. Germline V gene sequence: CDR1 LNHDA, CDR2 SQIVND (reference sequence). The CDR3 contains 12 residues. CDR3 sequence reads: CATAIKSGEQYF. CDR3 in DNA: TGTGCCACCGCCATCAAGAGTGGCGAGCAGTACTTC. The full variable domain, its missing parts supplied by reference TRBV19 and TRBJ2-7, is DGGITQSPKYLFRKEGQNVTLSCEQNLNHDAMYWYRQDPGQGLRLIYYSQIVNDFQKGDIAEGYSVSREKKESFPLTVTSAQKNPTAFYLCATAIKSGEQYFGPGTRLTVT.

This rearrangement joins TRBV11-2 to TRBJ2-3; D is uncertain. Germline V gene data show CDR1 as SGHAT and CDR2 as FQNNGV. Trimming took off 6 bases at V and 5 bases at J, with 15 bases between the two ends. The CDR3 runs to 14 residues. CDR3 sequence (DNA): TGTGCCAGCAGACCGGGTGGGGTCGGAGATACGCAGTATTTT. Protein: CASRPGGVGDTQYF. Filled out from reference TRBV11-2 and TRBJ2-3, the complete variable domain reads EAGVAQSPRYKIIEKRQSVAFWCNPISGHATLYWYQQILGQGPKLLIQFQNNGVVDDSQLPKDRFSAERLKGVDSTLKIQPAKLEDSAVYLCASRPGGVGDTQYFGPGTRLTVL.

This clonotype has only a few counts. The chain couples TRBV11-2 to TRBJ2-5; D gene ambiguous. There are 15 residues in the CDR3. V was shortened by 1 base and J by 5 bases, with 14 bases between the two germline ends. The germline gives CDR1 SGHAT, CDR2 FQNNGV. CDR3: CASSLVGARRETQYF. In DNA form, the CDR3 reads TGTGCCAGCAGCTTAGTCGGCGCCCGCCGGGAGACCCAGTACTTC.

The rearrangement joins TRBV27 to TRBJ2-7; 16 bases align to TRBD2. V lost 0 bases, J lost 0 bases, and 2 bases stayed unmatched. Looked up from germline, CDR1 is MNHEY and CDR2 is SMNVEV (reference sequence). The CDR3 has 18 amino acids. CDR3 protein: CASSLSGLAGGSSYEQYF. The CDR3, as DNA: TGTGCCAGCAGTTTATCGGGACTAGCGGGGGGGAGCTCCTACGAGCAGTACTTC.

The chain combines TRBV2 with TRBJ2-4, with 14 bases matching TRBD2. Germline loops: CDR1 SNHLY, CDR2 FYNNEI. This CDR3 contains 18 residues. The CDR3 region is CTFSSLGLAGVVGNIQYF. CDR3 sequence (DNA): TGTACCTTCAGTTCCCTGGGACTAGCGGGAGTGGTGGGAAACATTCAGTACTTC. The full variable domain, completed using reference TRBV2 and TRBJ2-4, is EPEVTQTPSHQVTQMGQEVILRCVPISNHLYFYWYRQILGQKVEFLVSFYNNEISEKSEIFDDQFSVERPDGSNFTLKIRSTKLEDSAMYFCTFSSLGLAGVVGNIQYFGAGTRLSVL.

This clonotype appeared a few times. The rearrangement links TRBV4-3 to TRBJ2-1; D gene uncertain. Germline V gene lookup returns CDR1 LGHNA and CDR2 YSLEER. V dropped 1 base and J dropped 5 bases, with 18 bases sitting between them. This CDR3 contains 17 residues. This CDR3 reads CASSQVFRVYNHNEQFF. In nucleotides, the CDR3 is TGCGCCAGCAGCCAAGTCTTTCGAGTGTATAATCACAATGAGCAGTTCTTC.

A few counts support this clonotype. The J gene is TRBJ2-7, the V gene TRBV2; no definite D call. The V and J ends lost 2 bases and 0 bases respectively, with 8 bases between them. CDR3 length equals 14 residues. Germline assignment: CDR1 SNHLY and CDR2 FYNNEI. CDR3 residues: CASSETRASYEQYF. In DNA form, the CDR3 reads TGTGCCAGCAGTGAAACCCGGGCCTCCTACGAGCAGTACTTC.

There are many counts of this clonotype. V is TRBV5-1 and J is TRBJ2-7; no reliable D call. The germline CDR1 and CDR2 sequences are SGHRS and YFSETQ. The ends were cut back, 0 bases at V and 0 bases at J, with 7 bases in the middle. The CDR3 totals 14 residues. CDR3 nucleotides: TGCGCCAGCAGCTTGGATACTTCCTCCTACGAGCAGTACTTC. Its translation is CASSLDTSSYEQYF.

This clonotype was detected only a few times. This chain links TRBV12-3 or TRBV12-4 with TRBJ2-1; no definite D call. The CDR3 loop spans 12 amino acids. The germline V and J ends were trimmed by 5 bases and 10 bases, with 12 bases remaining between them. Here the CDR3 DNA reads TGTGCCAGCAGTGTACTTGGGTACGAGCAGTTCTTC. Encoded protein: CASSVLGYEQFF.

This clonotype was detected only a few times. The rearrangement joins TRBV20-1 to TRBJ2-3; D call uncertain. Germline V gene sequence: CDR1 DFQATT, CDR2 SNEGSKA (reference sequence). V was clipped by 1 base and J by 5 bases, with 10 bases between them. CDR3 length: 13 residues. This chain's CDR3 is CSARGPDGDTQYF. The DNA for the CDR3 is TGCAGTGCTAGAGGACCCGACGGAGATACGCAGTATTTT.

The chain uses TRBV24-1 and TRBJ1-2; D ambiguous. Germline CDR1 is KGHDR and CDR2 is SFDVKD. The V gene lost 0 bases and the J gene lost 5 bases, with 6 bases spanning the gap. The CDR3 covers 13 residues. Here the CDR3 reads CATSDLRGYGYTF. The CDR3 DNA reads as TGTGCCACCAGTGATTTGCGCGGGTATGGCTACACCTTC.

The DNA of the CDR3 is TGTGCCAGCAGGGACGGACTAGCGGGGCACACCGGGGAGCTGTTTTTT. It is translated as CASRDGLAGHTGELFF. The chain uses TRBV6-1 and TRBJ2-2; TRBD2 matches 12 bases. The length of the CDR3 is 16 residues. The trim removed 6 bases at V and 3 bases at J, leaving 5 bases unmatched. Looked up from germline, CDR1 is MNHNS and CDR2 is SASEGT.

The rearrangement joins TRBV11-1 to TRBJ2-1; the D gene is possibly TRBD2 (6 bases). The V end lost 5 bases, the J end lost 10 bases, and 12 bases lay between the germline ends. Per germline, CDR1 SGHAT and CDR2 FQDESV (reference sequence). This CDR3 has 12 residues. CDR3 sequence: CASSHASAEQFF. The CDR3 DNA is TGTGCCAGCAGCCACGCTAGCGCCGAGCAGTTCTTC.

This clonotype was seen only a few times. V gene TRBV10-3 combines with J gene TRBJ2-1; D perhaps matches TRBD2 (6 bases). The CDR3 is made up of 18 amino acids. Germline assignment: CDR1 ENHRY and CDR2 SYGVKD. Trimming stripped 6 bases from V and 7 bases from J, with 28 bases between. DNA of the CDR3: TGTGCCATCAGCAACGTACGCGGGGAAAGGTATTCGAGAAATGAGCAGTTCTTC. It specifies CAISNVRGERYSRNEQFF.